This T cell receptor beta chain was recovered during a study of cytomegalovirus exposure and HLA in healthy donors. Study outcomes and limitations: There were over 150 TCR beta chains listed as cytomegalovirus-associated. Relative to equally common others, HLA-associated TCR beta chains showed greater clonal expansion in a later analysis. With further analysis later on, most CMV-associated TCR beta chains appeared HLA-restricted.

Details on this clone: Its antigen is unidentified.

13 Jbeta primers and 60 Vbeta primers were used for the PCR. The method was immunoSEQ multiplex PCR; TCRdb's version includes in-frame clones alone and lacks a portion of them. The sample has roughly 200,000 clones, more than 75% seen once. The TCR originated in a man aged 35-49 years in good health and CMV-seropositive. What was sequenced was PBMCs.

The CDR3 region is CASSSGLAGVHEQYF. The CDR3 DNA follows: TGTGCCAGCAGCTCCGGGCTAGCGGGAGTCCACGAGCAGTACTTC. The J gene is TRBJ2-7, the V gene TRBV28; TRBD2 aligns across 10 bases. With 6 bases clipped from V and 5 bases from J, the junction kept 10 bases outside the gene matches. Germline V gives CDR1 MDHEN, CDR2 SYDVKM. The CDR3 extends over 15 amino acids.